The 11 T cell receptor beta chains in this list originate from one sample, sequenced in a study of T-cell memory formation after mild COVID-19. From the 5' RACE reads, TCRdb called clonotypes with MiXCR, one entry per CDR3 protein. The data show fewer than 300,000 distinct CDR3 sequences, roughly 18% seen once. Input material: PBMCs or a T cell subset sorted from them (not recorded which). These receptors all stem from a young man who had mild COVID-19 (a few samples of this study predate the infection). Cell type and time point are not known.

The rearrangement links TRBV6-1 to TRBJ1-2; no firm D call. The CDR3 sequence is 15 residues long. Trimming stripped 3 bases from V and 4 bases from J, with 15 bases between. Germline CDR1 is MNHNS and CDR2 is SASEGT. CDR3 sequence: CASSDPAGDTYGYTF. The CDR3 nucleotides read TGTGCCAGCAGTGATCCGGCAGGAGACACCTATGGCTACACCTTC.

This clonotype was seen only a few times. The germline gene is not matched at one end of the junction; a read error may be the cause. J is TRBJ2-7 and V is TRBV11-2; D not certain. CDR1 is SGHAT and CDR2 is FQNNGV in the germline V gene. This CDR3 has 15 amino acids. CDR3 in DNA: TGTGCCAGCACCTTAGGATGGCAGGACTCCTACGAGCAGTACTTC. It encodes CASTLGWQDSYEQYF.

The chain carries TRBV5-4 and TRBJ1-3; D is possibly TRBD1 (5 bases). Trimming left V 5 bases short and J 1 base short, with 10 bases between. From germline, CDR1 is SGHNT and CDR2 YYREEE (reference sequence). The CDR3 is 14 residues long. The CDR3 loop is CASSITGSGNTIYF. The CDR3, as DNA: TGTGCCAGCAGTATTACAGGTTCTGGAAACACCATATATTTT.

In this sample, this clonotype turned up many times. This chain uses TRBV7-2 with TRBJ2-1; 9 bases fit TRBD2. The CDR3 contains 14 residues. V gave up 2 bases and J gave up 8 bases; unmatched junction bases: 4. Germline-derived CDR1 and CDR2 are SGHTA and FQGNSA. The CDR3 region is CASSLLGGGDEQFF. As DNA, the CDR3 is TGTGCCAGCAGCTTATTGGGCGGGGGGGATGAGCAGTTCTTC.

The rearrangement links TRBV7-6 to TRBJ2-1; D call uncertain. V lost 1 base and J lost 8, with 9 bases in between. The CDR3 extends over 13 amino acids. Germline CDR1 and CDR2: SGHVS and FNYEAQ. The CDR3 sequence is CASSLVRVDEQFF. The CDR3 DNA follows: TGTGCCAGCAGCTTAGTTAGGGTCGATGAGCAGTTCTTC.

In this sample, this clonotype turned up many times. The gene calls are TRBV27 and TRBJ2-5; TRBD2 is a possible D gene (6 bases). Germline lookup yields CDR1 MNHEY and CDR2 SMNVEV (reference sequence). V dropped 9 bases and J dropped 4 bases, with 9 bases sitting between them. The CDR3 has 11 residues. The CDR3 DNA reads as TGTGCCAGTAGCGGTGGAGAGACCCAGTACTTC. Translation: CASSGGETQYF.

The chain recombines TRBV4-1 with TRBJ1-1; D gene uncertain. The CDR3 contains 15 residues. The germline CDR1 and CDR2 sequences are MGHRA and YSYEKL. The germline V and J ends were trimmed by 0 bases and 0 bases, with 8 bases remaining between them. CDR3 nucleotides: TGCGCCAGCAGCCAAGACCGGGGTATGAACACTGAAGCTTTCTTT. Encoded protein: CASSQDRGMNTEAFF.

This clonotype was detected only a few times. The CDR3 region is CASSPPGGDEAFF. CDR3 in DNA: TGTGCCAGCTCACCACCCGGCGGGGATGAAGCTTTCTTT. V usage is TRBV18 and J usage is TRBJ1-1, with D hard to call. This CDR3 is built from 13 residues. Germline CDR1 and CDR2: KGHSH and LQKENI. Trimming took 0 bases from V and 7 from J, leaving 9 bases between them.

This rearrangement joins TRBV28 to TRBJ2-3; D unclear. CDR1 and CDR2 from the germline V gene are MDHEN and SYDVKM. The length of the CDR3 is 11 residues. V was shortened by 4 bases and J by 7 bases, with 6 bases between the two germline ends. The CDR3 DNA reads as TGTGCCAGCAGTTGGGCGAATACGCAGTATTTT. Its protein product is CASSWANTQYF.

CDR3 nucleotides: TGTGCCAGCAGCTACCTTCCCGAAGGGGACATTCAGTACTTC. Encoded protein: CASSYLPEGDIQYF. The V and J genes are TRBV5-6 and TRBJ2-4; D may be TRBD1 (5 bases). In germline, CDR1 is SGHDT, CDR2 YYEEEE. V lost 3 bases, J lost 8 bases, and 15 bases lay in between. This CDR3 is built from 14 residues.

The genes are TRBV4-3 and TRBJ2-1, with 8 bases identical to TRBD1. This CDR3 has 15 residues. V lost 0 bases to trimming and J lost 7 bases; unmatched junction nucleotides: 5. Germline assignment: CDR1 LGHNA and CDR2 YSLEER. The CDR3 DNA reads TGCGCCAGCAGCCAAGACTGGACAGGGATTAATGAGCAGTTCTTC. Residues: CASSQDWTGINEQFF.